This TCR delta chain was sequenced during a study of Vδ1+ human thymocytes. Study conclusions and caveats: The authors advised highly purified populations and single-cell validation. In the thymus, TRG and TRD repertoires looked highly polyclonal with Gaussian CDR3 lengths. Despite high sort purity, roughly a fifth of thymic T cell receptor delta sequences were Vdelta2.

Germline V gene data show CDR1 as TSWWSYY and CDR2 as QGS. CDR3 length: 20 amino acids. The V end lost 0 bases, the J end lost 3 bases, and 26 bases lay between the germline ends. Thymocytes were sorted as CD3+ TCRVdelta1+ TCRVdelta2- after alphabeta T cell depletion. Between about 96% and 99.6% of sorted thymocytes were Vdelta1+. The template was reverse-transcribed extracted RNA. Pooled V-gene forward primers with one constant-region reverse primer generated the CDR3 amplicons by multiplex PCR. TCRdb redid the clone calls on the multiplex PCR reads with CATT. The data show about 58,000 delta-chain clones, over 13% seen once. A remark on this clone: Its matching antigen is unknown.

The origin of this receptor is a girl under three years old who had congenital heart surgery. This chain connects TRDV1 to TRDJ1, with a tentative D call TRDD2 (5 bases). The specimen was Vdelta1+ gamma-delta thymocytes from the thymus. Stated subset: FACS-sorted CD3+ TCRalphabeta- TCRVdelta1+ TCRVdelta2- thymocytes. The DNA of the CDR3 is TGTGCTCTTGGGGAACTCTTTACCTACATCACCGTCCCGAGGGCCGATAAACTCATCTTT. Amino acid sequence: CALGELFTYITVPRADKLIF.